This T cell receptor (beta chain) appears in the sequencing data of a study of patients with pleural tuberculosis. A single record per CDR3 protein comes from TCRdb applying MiXCR to the reads. The table has roughly 27,000 distinct CDR3 sequences, roughly 18% seen once. This clonotype has ten or more counts. CDR1 is MNHEY and CDR2 is SMNVEV in the germline V gene (reference sequence). V was shortened by 5 bases and J by 8 bases, with 16 bases between the two germline ends. There are 14 residues in the CDR3. This receptor was taken from a human donor with pleural tuberculosis. J is TRBJ2-1 and V is TRBV27; D is possibly TRBD2 (5 bases). Sequencing was carried out using peripheral blood. The CDR3 region has the DNA TGTGCCAGCAGTCCGCCCGGGGTTGGGGATGAGCAGTTCTTC. This codes for CASSPPGVGDEQFF.